A single T cell receptor beta chain is shown here with its context. It has no known antigen specificity. Nothing much larger sits one base from this clone, and base qualities are not available. The library was built by means of the immunoSEQ multiplex PCR assay. The deep sequencing platform assayed some 98,000 TCR templates per sample. Genomic DNA extracted from sorted T cells was the material used for TCRbeta CDR3 sequencing. On the study's bioinformatics: Clonal analysis of TCRbeta CDR3 data was done in the R programming language. Unstimulated samples were compared with post-reaction CFSE-low samples to define alloreactive CD4+ and CD8+ clones. By matching sequences to the repertoires of sorted unstimulated Treg and non-Treg cells, each alloreactive CD4+ clone was assigned a regulatory or non-regulatory origin. The table comes from immuneACCESS by way of TCRdb, which keeps in-frame sequences with V and J called. Part of the clones is missing from these tables; in studies checked, under half for an unresolved V gene and the rest for unknown reasons. Clone size and V and J calls were adopted from that table, with D and trimming inferred from the DNA. Counted in this sample were 100,000 or so clones; about 94% of them appeared once. The ten largest account for 1% to 1.5% of the sample.

The germline V gene encodes CDR1 SGHAT and CDR2 FQNNGV. The CDR3 numbers 16 residues from cysteine through phenylalanine. The CDR3 DNA has 48 bases and is translated from base 1. Trimming at the junction amounts to 3 bases on V and 3 bases on J, and the germline ends lie 14 bases apart. This entry comes from a study of siplizumab effects on memory and regulatory T cells (dated by TCRdb to about 2019). A note on the overall study: The study looked at the effect of siplizumab, an anti-CD2 antibody, on alloreactive T-cell subsets in allogeneic mixed lymphocyte reactions made from human PBMCs. The study at large found these results: Because sequences below about 10^-5 frequency were poorly captured, only a minor fraction of alloreactive clones could be mapped to unstimulated subsets. Siplizumab significantly reduced the cumulative frequency of alloreactive sequences traceable to unstimulated CD4+ memory T cells. Among mappable alloreactive CD4+ clones, the Treg-derived fraction averaged approximately 63% with siplizumab versus around 25% in control reactions. Roughly 80-95% of proliferating CD4+ or CD8+ clones could not be assigned a naive or memory phenotype. Whether proliferating Tregs from siplizumab cultures were suppressive was not functionally confirmed. Compared with memory T cells, unstimulated naive T cells appeared more diverse, and naive cells seemed to make a substantial contribution to the alloresponse.

Sorted unstimulated T cells, along with proliferating T cells recovered from mixed lymphocyte reactions, underwent TCRbeta CDR3 sequencing. Fresh whole blood from over 8 HLA-typed healthy donors was used to isolate PBMCs. Unstimulated CD4+ non-regulatory T cells were FACS-sorted to map the origin of alloreactive clones. The TCR comes from a human donor in good health. Here the chain combines TRBV11-2 and TRBJ2-2; a weak D assignment points to TRBD2 (6 bases agree). Sequencing was done on a sample of non-Treg CD4+ T cells sorted from blood. Per the publication, the cell subset or site label means: FACS-sorted unstimulated CD4+ non-regulatory T cells. The sequenced DNA is TGTGCCAGCAGCTTTATACTCGGGACTCACACCGGGGAGCTGTTTTTT. Its protein is CASSFILGTHTGELFF.